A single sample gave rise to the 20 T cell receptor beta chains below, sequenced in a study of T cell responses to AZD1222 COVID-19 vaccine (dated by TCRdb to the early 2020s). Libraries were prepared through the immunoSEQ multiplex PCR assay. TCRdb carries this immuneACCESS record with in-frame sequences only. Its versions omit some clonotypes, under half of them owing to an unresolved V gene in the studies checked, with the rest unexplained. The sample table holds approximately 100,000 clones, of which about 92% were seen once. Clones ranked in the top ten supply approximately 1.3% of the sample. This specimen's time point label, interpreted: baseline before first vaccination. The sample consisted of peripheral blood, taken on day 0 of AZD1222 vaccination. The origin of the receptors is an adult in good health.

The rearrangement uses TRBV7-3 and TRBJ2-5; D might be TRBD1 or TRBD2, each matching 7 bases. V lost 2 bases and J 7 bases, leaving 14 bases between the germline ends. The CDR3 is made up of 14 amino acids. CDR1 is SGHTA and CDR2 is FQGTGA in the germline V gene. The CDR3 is CASSLGAGGGTQYF. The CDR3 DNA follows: TGTGCCAGCAGCTTAGGGGCAGGGGGGGGGACCCAGTACTTC.

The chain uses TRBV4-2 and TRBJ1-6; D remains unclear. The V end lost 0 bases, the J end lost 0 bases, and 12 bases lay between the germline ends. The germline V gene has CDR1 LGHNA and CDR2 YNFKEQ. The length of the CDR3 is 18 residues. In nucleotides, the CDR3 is TGTGCCAGCAGCCAAGATCCCCCCAGCAGCTCCTATAATTCACCCCTCCACTTT. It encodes CASSQDPPSSSYNSPLHF.

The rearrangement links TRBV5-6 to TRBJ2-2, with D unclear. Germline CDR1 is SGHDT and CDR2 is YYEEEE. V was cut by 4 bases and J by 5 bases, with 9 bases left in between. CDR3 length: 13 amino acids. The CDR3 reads CASSPVGTGELFF. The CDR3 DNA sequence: TGTGCCAGCAGCCCCGTAGGGACCGGGGAGCTGTTTTTT.

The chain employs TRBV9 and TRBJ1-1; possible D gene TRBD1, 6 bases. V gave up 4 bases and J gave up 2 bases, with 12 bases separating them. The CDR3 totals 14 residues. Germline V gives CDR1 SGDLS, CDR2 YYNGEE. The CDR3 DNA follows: TGTGCCAGCAGCCCCCGGGACACTAACACTGAAGCTTTCTTT. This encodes CASSPRDTNTEAFF.

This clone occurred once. The CDR3 sequence is CATSDLYTKKNEQFF. For the CDR3, the DNA is TGTGCCACCAGTGATTTGTACACCAAAAAAAATGAGCAGTTCTTC. The J gene is TRBJ2-1, the V gene TRBV24-1; the D is unclear. V lost 0 bases, J lost 7 bases, and 12 bases lay in between. The CDR3 has 15 residues. Looked up from germline, CDR1 is KGHDR and CDR2 is SFDVKD.

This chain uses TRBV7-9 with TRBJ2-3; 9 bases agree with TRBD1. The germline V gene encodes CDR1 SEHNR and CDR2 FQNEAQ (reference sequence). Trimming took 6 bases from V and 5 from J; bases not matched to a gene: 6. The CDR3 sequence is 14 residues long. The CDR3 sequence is CASRGQGILDTQYF. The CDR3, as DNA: TGTGCCAGCAGGGGACAGGGTATTTTAGATACGCAGTATTTT.

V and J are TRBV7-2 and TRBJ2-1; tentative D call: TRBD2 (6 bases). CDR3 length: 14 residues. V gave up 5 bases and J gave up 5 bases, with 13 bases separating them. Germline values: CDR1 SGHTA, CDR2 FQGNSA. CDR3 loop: CASSVSAGNNEQFF. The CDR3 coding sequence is TGTGCCAGCAGCGTCTCTGCGGGGAACAATGAGCAGTTCTTC.

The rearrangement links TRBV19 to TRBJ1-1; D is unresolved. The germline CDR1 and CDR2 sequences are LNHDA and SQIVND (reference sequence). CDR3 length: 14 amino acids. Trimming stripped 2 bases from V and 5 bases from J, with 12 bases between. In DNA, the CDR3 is TGTGCCAGTAGTATACGGGGTAGAGAAACTGAAGCTTTCTTT. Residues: CASSIRGRETEAFF.

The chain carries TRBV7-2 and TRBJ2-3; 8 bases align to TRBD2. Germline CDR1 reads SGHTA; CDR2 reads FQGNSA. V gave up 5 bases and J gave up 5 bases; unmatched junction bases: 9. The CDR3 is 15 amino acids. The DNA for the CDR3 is TGTGCCAGCAGCCTAGAGGGGACTAGATTAGATACGCAGTATTTT. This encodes CASSLEGTRLDTQYF.

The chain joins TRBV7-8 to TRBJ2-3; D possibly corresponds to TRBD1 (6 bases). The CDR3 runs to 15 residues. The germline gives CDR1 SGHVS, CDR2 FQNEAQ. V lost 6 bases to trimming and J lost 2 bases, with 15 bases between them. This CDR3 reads CASRGDIRTTDTQYF. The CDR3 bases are TGTGCCAGCAGGGGGGACATCAGGACCACAGATACGCAGTATTTT.

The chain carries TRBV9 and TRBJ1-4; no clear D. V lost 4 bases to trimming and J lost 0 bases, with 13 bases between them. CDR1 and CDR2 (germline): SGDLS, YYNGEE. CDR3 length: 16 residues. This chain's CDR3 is CASSPRPGATNEKLFF. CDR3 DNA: TGTGCCAGCAGCCCCCGCCCCGGGGCAACTAATGAAAAACTGTTTTTT.

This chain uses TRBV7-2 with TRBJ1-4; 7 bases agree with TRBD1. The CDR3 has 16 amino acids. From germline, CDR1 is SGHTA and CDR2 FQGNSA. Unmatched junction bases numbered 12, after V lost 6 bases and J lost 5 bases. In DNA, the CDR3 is TGTGCCAGCAGTTCTCGACGACAGGGAACAAATGAAAAACTGTTTTTT. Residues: CASSSRRQGTNEKLFF.

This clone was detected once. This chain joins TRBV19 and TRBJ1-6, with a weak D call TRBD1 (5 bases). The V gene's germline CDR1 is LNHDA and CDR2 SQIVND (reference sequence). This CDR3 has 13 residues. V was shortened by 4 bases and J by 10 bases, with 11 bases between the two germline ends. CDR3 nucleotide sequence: TGTGCCAGTAGTAGGGGGGTTGGATCACCCCTCCACTTT. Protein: CASSRGVGSPLHF.

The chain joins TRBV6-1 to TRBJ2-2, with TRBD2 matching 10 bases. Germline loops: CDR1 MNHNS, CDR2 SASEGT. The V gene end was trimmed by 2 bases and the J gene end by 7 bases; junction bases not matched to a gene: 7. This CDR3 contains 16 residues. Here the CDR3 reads CASSERLAGDLGELFF. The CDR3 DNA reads TGTGCCAGCAGTGAAAGGCTAGCGGGAGATCTCGGGGAGCTGTTTTTT.

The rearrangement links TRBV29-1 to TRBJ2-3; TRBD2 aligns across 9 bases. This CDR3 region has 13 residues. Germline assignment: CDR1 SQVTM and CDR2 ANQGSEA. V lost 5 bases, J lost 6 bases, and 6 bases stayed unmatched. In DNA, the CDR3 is TGCAGCGTTCATAGCGGGGGAGGGGATACGCAGTATTTT. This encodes CSVHSGGGDTQYF.

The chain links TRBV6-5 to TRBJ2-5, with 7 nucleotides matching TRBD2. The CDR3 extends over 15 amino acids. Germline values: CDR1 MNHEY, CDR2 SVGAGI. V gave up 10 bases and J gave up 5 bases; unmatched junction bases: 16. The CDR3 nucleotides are TGTGCCACTTCTTTGGCGGGGGACGGTTGGGAGACCCAGTACTTC. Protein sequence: CATSLAGDGWETQYF.

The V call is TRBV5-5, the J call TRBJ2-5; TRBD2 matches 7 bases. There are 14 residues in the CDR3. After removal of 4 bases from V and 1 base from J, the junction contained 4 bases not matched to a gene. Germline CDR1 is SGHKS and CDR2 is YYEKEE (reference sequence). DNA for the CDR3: TGTGCCAGCAGCCCCGGACTAGGCCAAGAGACCCAGTACTTC. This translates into CASSPGLGQETQYF. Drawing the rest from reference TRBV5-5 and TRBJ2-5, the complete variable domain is DAGVTQSPTHLIKTRGQQVTLRCSPISGHKSVSWYQQVLGQGPQFIFQYYEKEERGRGNFPDRFSARQFPNYSSELNVNALLLGDSALYLCASSPGLGQETQYFGPGTRLLVL.

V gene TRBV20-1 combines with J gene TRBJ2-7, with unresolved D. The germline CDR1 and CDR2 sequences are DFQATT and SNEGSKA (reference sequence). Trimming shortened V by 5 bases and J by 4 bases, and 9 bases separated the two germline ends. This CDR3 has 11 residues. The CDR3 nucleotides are TGCAGTGCTCTCTCATCTTACGAGCAGTACTTC. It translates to CSALSSYEQYF.

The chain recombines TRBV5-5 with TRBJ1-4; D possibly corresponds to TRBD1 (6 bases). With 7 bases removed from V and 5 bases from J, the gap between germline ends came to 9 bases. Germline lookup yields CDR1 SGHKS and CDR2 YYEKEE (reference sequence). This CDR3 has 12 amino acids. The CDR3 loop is CASHGQNEKLFF. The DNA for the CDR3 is TGTGCCAGCCACGGACAGAATGAAAAACTGTTTTTT.

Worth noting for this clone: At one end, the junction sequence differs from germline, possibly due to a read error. The CDR3 region has the DNA TGTGCCAGCCATTCCGGACTAGCGGGAGTCGAGCTGTTCTTC. This sequence encodes CASHSGLAGVELFF. The V gene is TRBV7-2, the J gene TRBJ2-1, with 13 bases aligning to TRBD2. The CDR3 totals 14 residues. Germline V CDR1 and CDR2: SGHTA, FQGNSA. The whole variable domain, remainder taken from reference TRBV7-2 and TRBJ2-1, is GAGVSQSPSNKVTEKGKDVELRCDPISGHTALYWYRQSLGQGLEFLIYFQGNSAPDKSGLPSDRFSAERTGGSVSTLTIQRTQQEDSAVYLCASHSGLAGVELFFGPGTRLTVL.